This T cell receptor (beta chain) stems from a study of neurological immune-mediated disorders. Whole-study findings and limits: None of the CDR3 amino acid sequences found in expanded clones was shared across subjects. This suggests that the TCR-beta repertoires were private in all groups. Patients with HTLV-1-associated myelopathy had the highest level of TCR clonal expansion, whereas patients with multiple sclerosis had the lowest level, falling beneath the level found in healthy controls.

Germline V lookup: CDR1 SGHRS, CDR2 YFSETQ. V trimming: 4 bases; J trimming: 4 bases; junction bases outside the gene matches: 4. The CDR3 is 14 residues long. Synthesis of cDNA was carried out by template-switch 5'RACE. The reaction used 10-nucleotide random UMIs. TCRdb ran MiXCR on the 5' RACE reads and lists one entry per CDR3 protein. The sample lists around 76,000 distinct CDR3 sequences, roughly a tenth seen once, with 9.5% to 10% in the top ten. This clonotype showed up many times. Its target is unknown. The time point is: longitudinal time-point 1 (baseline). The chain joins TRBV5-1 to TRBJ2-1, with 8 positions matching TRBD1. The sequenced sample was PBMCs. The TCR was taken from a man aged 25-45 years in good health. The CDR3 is CASSLGQDYNEQFF. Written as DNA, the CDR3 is TGCGCCAGCAGCCTGGGACAGGATTACAATGAGCAGTTCTTC.